This is a list of T cell receptor beta chains from one sample in a study of blood T cell repertoires in COVID-19. Assay used: immunoSEQ multiplex PCR; TCRdb lists only in-frame clones, some missing. The sample holds around 60,000 clones, around four fifths seen once. Sequencing was performed on peripheral blood. These receptors all come from a man between 65 and 79 years old with acute or convalescent COVID-19. CDR3s include the opening cysteine and the closing phenylalanine or tryptophan. The D gene is left open where the match is weak. Size is omitted from some rows. Given values are once, few, many or a class for expanded clones.

clone size,J gene,V gene,D gene,CDR3 DNA,CDR3 protein
NA,TRBJ1-6,TRBV11-2,NA,TGTGCCAGCAGCTTAGTGGCGGGTTTGAATTCACCCCTCCACTTT,CASSLVAGLNSPLHF
NA,TRBJ2-3,TRBV10-2,TRBD2,TGCGCCAGCTCGACGGGGGGGACGGATACGCAGTATTTT,CASSTGGTDTQYF
NA,TRBJ2-1,TRBV7-6,TRBD1,TGTGCCAGCAGCCATGGGACAGGGGACTACAATGAGCAGTTCTTC,CASSHGTGDYNEQFF
NA,TRBJ2-5,TRBV9,TRBD1,TGTGCCAGCAGCACCCACGGGACAGGGAGTGAGGAGACCCAGTACTTC,CASSTHGTGSEETQYF
NA,TRBJ2-6,TRBV20-1,NA,TGCAGTGCTAGTCGGAGAGGTCTCTCTGGGGCCAACGTCCTGACTTTC,CSASRRGLSGANVLTF
NA,TRBJ2-1,TRBV7-8,TRBD2,TGTGCCAGCAGCGACAGTAGGCTAGCGGGGGCCACAGAGCAGTTCTTC,CASSDSRLAGATEQFF
NA,TRBJ1-2,TRBV12-3/TRBV12-4,NA,TGTGCCAGCAGTTTGGGAGGGATCGGTGGCTACACCTTC,CASSLGGIGGYTF
NA,TRBJ1-1,TRBV7-2,NA,TGTGCCAGCAGCTTGACAGTACCTACCACTGAAGCTTTCTTT,CASSLTVPTTEAFF
NA,TRBJ2-1,TRBV13,NA,TGTGCCAGCAGCCCACCGAGCTCCTACAATGAGCAGTTCTTC,CASSPPSSYNEQFF
NA,TRBJ2-7,TRBV5-1,TRBD1,TGCGCCAGCAGACCCGTAACAGGGGGTTCGTCCTACGAGCAGTACTTC,CASRPVTGGSSYEQYF
NA,TRBJ2-3,TRBV7-2,TRBD1,TGTGCCAGCAGCTCGGGACAGGGAACAGATACGCAGTATTTT,CASSSGQGTDTQYF
NA,TRBJ2-5,TRBV2,TRBD2,TGTGCCAGCTACCAAGGGACTAGGGGCGGGGAGACCCAGTACTTC,CASYQGTRGGETQYF
NA,TRBJ1-5,TRBV28,TRBD1,TGTGCCAGCAGTTTGGGGGGGACAGGGGGCATTCAGCCCCAGCATTTT,CASSLGGTGGIQPQHF
NA,TRBJ1-5,TRBV28,TRBD1,TGTGCCAGCAGCCCACCGGGACAGGGATTGGGTCAGCCCCAGCATTTT,CASSPPGQGLGQPQHF
NA,TRBJ1-2,TRBV6-4,TRBD1,TGTGCCAGCAGTGACGGGTACAGGGGCGAGACCTCTACTTATGGCTACACCTTC,CASSDGYRGETSTYGYTF
NA,TRBJ1-2,TRBV28,NA,TGTGCCAGCACAGGCAACTATGGCTACACCTTC,CASTGNYGYTF
NA,TRBJ1-2,TRBV12-3/TRBV12-4,TRBD1,TGTGCCAGCAGTCCGGGACAGGCTTATGGCTACACCTTC,CASSPGQAYGYTF
NA,TRBJ2-6,TRBV28,TRBD1,TGTGCCATCAGACAGGGGGCGGCCAACGTCCTGACTTTC,CAIRQGAANVLTF
NA,TRBJ2-7,TRBV2,NA,TGTGCCAGCTCGGAGATAGTACAGGGAACTCGGGAGCAGTACTTC,CASSEIVQGTREQYF
NA,TRBJ2-2,TRBV18,TRBD1,TGTGCCAGCTCACCACCAGGGACAGCGGTCGGGGAGCTGTTTTTT,CASSPPGTAVGELFF
few,TRBJ1-1,TRBV3-1/TRBV3-2,NA,TGTGCCAGCAGCCAAGATCAGCGGGCGGGAACGAACACTGAAGCTTTCTTT,CASSQDQRAGTNTEAFF
NA,TRBJ2-7,TRBV6-5,NA,TGTGCCAGCAGGGTAAGAACTACTGAGCAGTACTTC,CASRVRTTEQYF
NA,TRBJ1-5,TRBV28,TRBD1,TGTGCCAGCAGCCCGATTGGACAGGTCGGCAATCAGCCCCAGCATTTT,CASSPIGQVGNQPQHF
NA,TRBJ1-5,TRBV19,TRBD1,TGTGCCAGTAATGGACAGGGGGTACCTAATCAGCCCCAGCATTTT,CASNGQGVPNQPQHF
NA,TRBJ1-3,TRBV11-2,TRBD1,TGTGCCAGCAGCTTACTCAGGGGGCGCAGGGGAAACACCATATATTTT,CASSLLRGRRGNTIYF
NA,TRBJ2-7,TRBV6-5,NA,TGTGCCAGCAGTTACGACGTAGGGGCCCGCTCCTACGAGCAGTACTTC,CASSYDVGARSYEQYF
NA,TRBJ2-3,TRBV5-1,TRBD1,TGCGCCAGCAGCTACGGACAGGGGGCAGATACGCAGTATTTT,CASSYGQGADTQYF
NA,TRBJ2-1,TRBV6-5,NA,TGTGCCAGCAGACCCGGACATCTTGAGCAGTTCTTC,CASRPGHLEQFF
NA,TRBJ2-7,TRBV28,NA,TGTGCCAGCAGCCGTTCCGAGCAGTACTTC,CASSRSEQYF
NA,TRBJ2-3,TRBV3-1/TRBV3-2,NA,TGTGCCAGCAGCCAAGAACTACAGGGACGGTTCGTTGTAGGTACGCAGTATTTT,CASSQELQGRFVVGTQYF
NA,TRBJ2-5,TRBV2,TRBD1,TGTGCCAGCGGAAAACAGGGGTACCAAGAGACCCAGTACTTC,CASGKQGYQETQYF
NA,TRBJ1-1,TRBV6-6,TRBD1,TGTGCCAGCAGTTCCGGGACAGCAAACACTGAAGCTTTCTTT,CASSSGTANTEAFF
NA,TRBJ2-3,TRBV5-6,TRBD2,TGTGCCAGCAGCCCCCGACTAGCGGGGATCTTCACAGATACGCAGTATTTT,CASSPRLAGIFTDTQYF
NA,TRBJ1-1,TRBV4-1,NA,TGCGCCAGCAGCCAAGACGGGTACACTGAAGCTTTCTTT,CASSQDGYTEAFF
NA,TRBJ2-1,TRBV5-1,TRBD2,TGCGCCAGCAGCCATAACCTTGGCGGGGGGGCGTACAATGAGCAGTTCTTC,CASSHNLGGGAYNEQFF
NA,TRBJ2-5,TRBV5-1,NA,TGCGCCAGCAGCCGTGATCTAGAAGAGACCCAGTACTTC,CASSRDLEETQYF
NA,TRBJ2-7,TRBV4-2,TRBD2,TGTGCCAGCAGCCAAGGGGTCGGGGGGGACTACGAGCAGTACTTC,CASSQGVGGDYEQYF
NA,TRBJ2-7,TRBV6-6,TRBD1,TGTGCCAGCAGGGCCCGGGACAGGGGGTATGAGCAGTACTTC,CASRARDRGYEQYF
NA,TRBJ2-7,TRBV5-1,NA,TGCGCCAGCAGCATCGGACAGTACTACGAGCAGTACTTC,CASSIGQYYEQYF
NA,TRBJ2-1,TRBV14,TRBD2,TGTGCCAGCAGCCACCCGGGACTAGCGGGGAACAATGAGCAGTTCTTC,CASSHPGLAGNNEQFF
once,TRBJ2-7,TRBV6-6,TRBD1,TGTGCCAGCAGGGGACAGGGAACCTACGAGCAGTACTTC,CASRGQGTYEQYF
NA,TRBJ2-1,TRBV10-3,TRBD1,TGTGCCATCAGTCGACAGGGAGACTACAATGAGCAGTTCTTC,CAISRQGDYNEQFF
NA,TRBJ1-1,TRBV27,NA,TGTGCCAGCAGTTTATGGGAGGGGTCGGCCACTGAAGCTTTCTTT,CASSLWEGSATEAFF
NA,TRBJ1-1,TRBV3-1/TRBV3-2,NA,TGTGCCAGCAGCCCGCCCCTAACCTTTCCTTTCTTT,CASSPPLTFPFF
NA,TRBJ2-1,TRBV7-3,TRBD2,TGTGCCAGCAGCTCGACTAGCTTCGGCTACAATGAGCAGTTCTTC,CASSSTSFGYNEQFF
once,TRBJ2-1,TRBV7-2,TRBD2,TGTGCCAGCAGCTTCGGATCCGGGACTAGCGGCAGGGGTGAGCAGTTCTTC,CASSFGSGTSGRGEQFF
NA,TRBJ2-3,TRBV2,TRBD2,TGTGCCAGCAGTGCCGGGGGGGCCGTAGATACGCAGTATTTT,CASSAGGAVDTQYF
NA,TRBJ1-2,TRBV7-2,TRBD1,TGTGCCAGCAGCCCCTCGGGGACAGGGAGTGGCTACACCTTC,CASSPSGTGSGYTF
NA,TRBJ1-1,TRBV7-6,NA,TGTGCCAGCAGCTTAGTTCAGGGGCTGGGGACTGAAGCTTTCTTT,CASSLVQGLGTEAFF
once,TRBJ2-3,TRBV4-2,NA,TGTGCCAGCAGCCGGCCAGGGGGCACAGATACGCAGTATTTT,CASSRPGGTDTQYF
NA,TRBJ2-1,TRBV5-1,NA,TGCGCCAGCAGCCTCACGAACTGGAATGAGCAGTTCTTC,CASSLTNWNEQFF